This is a list of T cell receptor beta chains from one sample in a study of blood T cell repertoires in COVID-19. Produced via immunoSEQ multiplex PCR; TCRdb's table is partial and in-frame only. The top ten clones hold 8.5% to 12% of a sample with some 370,000 clones, approximately 89% of them seen once. What was sequenced was peripheral blood. The receptor set was obtained from a woman aged 25 to 39 with COVID-19, enrolled during active disease. Each CDR3 is given with its conserved first and last residue. The D gene is left open where the match is weak. For some rows the clone size is stated as once, few or many, or as a class when expanded; others skip it.

J: TRBJ2-2; size: -; D: -; V: TRBV10-3; length: 13; DNA: TGTGCCATCGGGGAGACTAGTCCCGGGGAGCTGTTTTTT; CDR3: CAIGETSPGELFF
J: TRBJ2-3; size: -; D: -; V: TRBV4-1; length: 12; DNA: TGCGCCAGCAGCCACGGGACAGATACGCAGTATTTT; CDR3: CASSHGTDTQYF
J: TRBJ2-3; size: -; D: TRBD2; V: TRBV19; length: 16; DNA: TGTGCCAGTAGTATGTTGCTAGCGGGAGGGCCCGGTACGCAGTATTTT; CDR3: CASSMLLAGGPGTQYF
J: TRBJ1-3; size: -; D: TRBD1; V: TRBV9; length: 15; DNA: TGTGCCAGCAGCCGAGGGACAGCCTCTGGAAACACCATATATTTT; CDR3: CASSRGTASGNTIYF
J: TRBJ2-5; size: -; D: TRBD2; V: TRBV11-1; length: 15; DNA: TGTGCCAGCAGCTCAGGACTAGCGGTGCAAGAGACCCAGTACTTC; CDR3: CASSSGLAVQETQYF
J: TRBJ2-5; size: -; D: -; V: TRBV9; length: 14; DNA: TGTGCCAGCAGCGTGGACGGGGGACGGGGGACCCAGTACTTC; CDR3: CASSVDGGRGTQYF
J: TRBJ2-2; size: -; D: -; V: TRBV6-6; length: 14; DNA: TGTGCCAGCAGCGCCAGGACTATCACCGGGGAGCTGTTTTTT; CDR3: CASSARTITGELFF
J: TRBJ2-6; size: few; D: -; V: TRBV4-2; length: 15; DNA: TGTGCCAGCAGCCAAGCGGGCTCTGGGGCCAACGTCCTGACTTTC; CDR3: CASSQAGSGANVLTF
J: TRBJ2-1; size: few; D: TRBD2; V: TRBV7-3; length: 14; DNA: TGTGCCAGCAGCTTAAAGGGTCTAGCGGGATACCTGTTCTTC; CDR3: CASSLKGLAGYLFF
J: TRBJ2-1; size: -; D: TRBD2; V: TRBV5-1; length: 15; DNA: TGCGCCAGCAGCAAGGGACTAGATCCCTACAATGAGCAGTTCTTC; CDR3: CASSKGLDPYNEQFF
J: TRBJ1-6; size: once; D: -; V: TRBV6-4; length: 15; DNA: TGTGCCAGCAGTGAGCAGGGTTCGATAGGTTCACCCCTCCACTTT; CDR3: CASSEQGSIGSPLHF
J: TRBJ2-7; size: -; D: -; V: TRBV7-2; length: 15; DNA: TGTGCCAGCAGCTTAGCACAGGGCCTCTCCTACGAGCAGTACTTC; CDR3: CASSLAQGLSYEQYF
J: TRBJ1-1; size: -; D: -; V: TRBV6-5; length: 13; DNA: TGTGCCAGCAGATTCTCAGGTGAAACTGAAGCTTTCTTT; CDR3: CASRFSGETEAFF
J: TRBJ1-1; size: -; D: -; V: TRBV30; length: 10; DNA: TGTGCCGGGGGGCCAGGGGCACCTTTCTTT; CDR3: CAGGPGAPFF
J: TRBJ2-2; size: once; D: -; V: TRBV4-1; length: 16; DNA: TGCGCCAGCAGCCAAGATCGGGGAAGCCCCCCCGGGGAGCTGTTTTTT; CDR3: CASSQDRGSPPGELFF
J: TRBJ2-7; size: -; D: -; V: TRBV23-1; length: 14; DNA: TGCGCCAGCAGTCAAACCCGGGACACCTACGAGCAGTACTTC; CDR3: CASSQTRDTYEQYF
J: TRBJ2-5; size: -; D: TRBD1; V: TRBV20-1; length: 15; DNA: TGCAGTGCTAGTGGGGCAACAGGGGTGGAAGAGACCCAGTACTTC; CDR3: CSASGATGVEETQYF
J: TRBJ1-2; size: once; D: -; V: TRBV4-1; length: 14; DNA: TGCGCCAGCAGCCAACAAATACAGGGCTATGGCTACACCTTC; CDR3: CASSQQIQGYGYTF
J: TRBJ1-1; size: -; D: -; V: TRBV6-5; length: 14; DNA: TGTGCCAGCTGCAACAGGGTGGCTACCACTGAAGCTTTCTTT; CDR3: CASCNRVATTEAFF
J: TRBJ1-6; size: -; D: -; V: TRBV3-1/TRBV3-2; length: 14; DNA: TGTGCCAGCAGCGCGAGAACGCTGAATTCACCCCTCCACTTT; CDR3: CASSARTLNSPLHF
J: TRBJ1-1; size: -; D: -; V: TRBV2; length: 13; DNA: TGTGCCAGCAGTGAAACCCAGCAGGGGAGAGCTTTCTTT; CDR3: CASSETQQGRAFF
J: TRBJ2-1; size: -; D: -; V: TRBV28; length: 13; DNA: TGTGCCAGCGCCATAATCAGGTACAATGAGCAGTTCTTC; CDR3: CASAIIRYNEQFF
J: TRBJ2-3; size: -; D: TRBD1; V: TRBV11-2; length: 12; DNA: TGTGCCAGCAGCTTAGTCCAGGGGGTTGCGTATTTT; CDR3: CASSLVQGVAYF
J: TRBJ1-5; size: once; D: -; V: TRBV28; length: 15; DNA: TGTGCCAGCAGTTTACGGCAGGGCGATAATCAGCCCCAGCATTTT; CDR3: CASSLRQGDNQPQHF
J: TRBJ1-1; size: -; D: -; V: TRBV5-6; length: 16; DNA: TGTGCCAGCAGCTTGGGACAGTCAACCATGAACACTGAAGCTTTCTTT; CDR3: CASSLGQSTMNTEAFF
J: TRBJ2-6; size: -; D: -; V: TRBV30; length: 14; DNA: TGTGCCTGGCTCGGACACTCTGGGGCCAACGTCCTGACTTTC; CDR3: CAWLGHSGANVLTF
J: TRBJ1-2; size: -; D: TRBD1; V: TRBV7-2; length: 16; DNA: TGTGCCAGCAGCTTAGATTCAGGGGGCGTCGACTATGGCTACACCTTC; CDR3: CASSLDSGGVDYGYTF
J: TRBJ2-7; size: -; D: TRBD2; V: TRBV15; length: 15; DNA: TGTGCCACCAGCAGGACGACTAGCGGGATAAACGAGCAGTACTTC; CDR3: CATSRTTSGINEQYF
J: TRBJ1-2; size: -; D: -; V: TRBV24-1; length: 12; DNA: TGTGCCACCAGTCGGTATAACTATGGCTACACCTTC; CDR3: CATSRYNYGYTF
J: TRBJ2-4; size: -; D: -; V: TRBV29-1; length: 14; DNA: TGCAGCGTTAAGGGGGTCGGGGCCAAAAACATTCAGTACTTC; CDR3: CSVKGVGAKNIQYF
J: TRBJ2-5; size: -; D: TRBD1; V: TRBV5-1; length: 17; DNA: TGCGCCAGCAGCTTGTTCTTCCGAGGACAGGGACAAGAGACCCAGTACTTC; CDR3: CASSLFFRGQGQETQYF
J: TRBJ1-2; size: -; D: -; V: TRBV6-5; length: 14; DNA: TGTGCCAGCAGTTATACAGGGTTGGCCTATGGCTACACCTTC; CDR3: CASSYTGLAYGYTF
J: TRBJ2-6; size: -; D: -; V: TRBV28; length: 15; DNA: TGTGCCAGCAGTCCCAGGGTGTGGGGGGCCAACGTCCTGACTTTC; CDR3: CASSPRVWGANVLTF
J: TRBJ1-1; size: -; D: -; V: TRBV6-6; length: 15; DNA: TGTGCCAGCAGTCCGATTCCGGGCGGGGGAACTGAAGCTTTCTTT; CDR3: CASSPIPGGGTEAFF
J: TRBJ2-5; size: -; D: TRBD2; V: TRBV4-3; length: 18; DNA: TGCGCCAGCAGCCAAGAACCCCTAGCGGGAGGTATCCGCGAGACCCAGTACTTC; CDR3: CASSQEPLAGGIRETQYF
J: TRBJ1-5; size: -; D: -; V: TRBV30; length: 14; DNA: TGTGCCTGGAGTGTAAAAGGGGGCAATCAGCCCCAGCATTTT; CDR3: CAWSVKGGNQPQHF
J: TRBJ1-2; size: -; D: -; V: TRBV3-1/TRBV3-2; length: 15; DNA: TGTGCCAGCAGCCAAGTGGGGGGGGTTGGCTATGGCTACACCTTC; CDR3: CASSQVGGVGYGYTF
J: TRBJ2-1; size: -; D: TRBD2; V: TRBV7-2; length: 15; DNA: TGTGCCAGCAGCTTAGTGAGCGGGAGGGGATTTGAGCAGTTCTTC; CDR3: CASSLVSGRGFEQFF
J: TRBJ1-3; size: -; D: -; V: TRBV6-6; length: 14; DNA: TGTGCCAGCCAAATTCAGTTCCCTGGAAACACCATATATTTT; CDR3: CASQIQFPGNTIYF
J: TRBJ2-3; size: -; D: TRBD1; V: TRBV5-6; length: 18; DNA: TGTGCCAGCAGCACACTCACCCGGACAGGGGATGGCACAGATACGCAGTATTTT; CDR3: CASSTLTRTGDGTDTQYF
J: TRBJ2-2; size: -; D: TRBD2; V: TRBV11-3; length: 17; DNA: TGTGCCAGCAGCCAGCATCTGTCTAGCGGGAGTTCCGGGGAGCTGTTTTTT; CDR3: CASSQHLSSGSSGELFF
J: TRBJ1-6; size: -; D: TRBD1; V: TRBV2; length: 17; DNA: TGTGCCAGCAGGATGCGGACAGGGGGCACCTATAATTCACCCCTCCACTTT; CDR3: CASRMRTGGTYNSPLHF
J: TRBJ2-7; size: -; D: TRBD2; V: TRBV6-5; length: 13; DNA: TGTGCCAGCAGGGCTAGCGGCGCCTACGAGCAGTACTTC; CDR3: CASRASGAYEQYF
J: TRBJ1-5; size: once; D: -; V: TRBV19; length: 13; DNA: TGTGCCAGTACCGCGGTCCCGGGGCAGCCCCAGCATTTT; CDR3: CASTAVPGQPQHF